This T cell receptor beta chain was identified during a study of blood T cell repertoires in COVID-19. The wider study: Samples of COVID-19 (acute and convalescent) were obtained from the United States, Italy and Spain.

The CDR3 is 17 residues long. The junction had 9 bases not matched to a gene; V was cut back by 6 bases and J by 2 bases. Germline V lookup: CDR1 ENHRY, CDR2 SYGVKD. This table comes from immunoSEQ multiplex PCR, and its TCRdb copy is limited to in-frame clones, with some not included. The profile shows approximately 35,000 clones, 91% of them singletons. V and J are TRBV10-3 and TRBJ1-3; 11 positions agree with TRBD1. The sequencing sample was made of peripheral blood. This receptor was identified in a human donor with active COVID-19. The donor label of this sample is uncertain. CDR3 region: CAISYMDRGLPGNTIYF. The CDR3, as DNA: TGTGCCATCAGCTACATGGACAGGGGGCTTCCTGGAAACACCATATATTTT.